One and the same sample provided the 29 T cell receptor beta chains below, sequenced in a study of cytomegalovirus exposure and HLA in healthy donors. Primers included in the PCR were 60 Vbeta and 13 Jbeta primers. Only in-frame clones appear in the TCRdb table, and some are missing; sequencing was by immunoSEQ multiplex PCR. Here the sample spans 200,000 to 250,000 clones, around 85% being singletons. The source material was PBMCs. Every receptor here comes from a human donor in good health.

The rearrangement uses TRBV19 and TRBJ2-1; maybe TRBD2 (6 bases). The CDR3 runs to 16 residues. The germline V gene has CDR1 LNHDA and CDR2 SQIVND (reference sequence). The V end was cut by 5 bases, the J end by 5 bases, with 19 bases between. CDR3 sequence: CASSPRKGTSHNEQFF. CDR3 nucleotides: TGTGCCAGTAGTCCCCGGAAAGGGACTTCTCACAATGAGCAGTTCTTC.

Written as DNA, the CDR3 is TGTGCCAGCAGTCTACGCGGGGTCGGCACTGAAGCTTTCTTT. Amino acids: CASSLRGVGTEAFF. This chain uses TRBV6-5 with TRBJ1-1; D is unresolved. This CDR3 spans 14 amino acids. V dropped 5 bases and J dropped 4 bases, with 14 bases sitting between them. Germline CDR1 and CDR2: MNHEY and SVGAGI.

This sequence joins TRBV7-9 and TRBJ2-2, with a weak D call TRBD1 (6 bases). Germline-derived CDR1 and CDR2 are SEHNR and FQNEAQ (reference sequence). Trimming cost V 6 bases and J 2 bases, with 25 bases left between them. The length of the CDR3 is 19 residues. CDR3 sequence: CASRPSVKDSPRNTGELFF. In nucleotides, the CDR3 is TGTGCCAGCAGGCCCAGTGTCAAGGACAGCCCCAGAAACACCGGGGAGCTGTTTTTT.

The V call is TRBV4-2, the J call TRBJ2-7, with a tentative D call TRBD2 (5 bases). V lost 0 bases, J lost 0 bases, and 12 bases lay in between. Germline-derived CDR1 and CDR2 are LGHNA and YNFKEQ. CDR3 length: 16 residues. The DNA of the CDR3 is TGTGCCAGCAGCCAAGAAGGTAGCGAAAGCTCCTACGAGCAGTACTTC. Its translation: CASSQEGSESSYEQYF.

The J gene is TRBJ2-1, the V gene TRBV7-2; D is ambiguous. V lost 6 bases and J 0 bases, leaving 21 bases between the germline ends. Germline V gene lookup returns CDR1 SGHTA and CDR2 FQGNSA. The CDR3 is made up of 18 amino acids. CDR3 protein: CASRVERVAVSSYNEQFF. The CDR3 nucleotides read TGTGCCAGCAGGGTAGAGAGAGTAGCTGTTAGCTCCTACAATGAGCAGTTCTTC.

The V call is TRBV19, the J call TRBJ1-5; 11 bases fit TRBD1. CDR3 length: 16 amino acids. The germline V gene encodes CDR1 LNHDA and CDR2 SQIVND (reference sequence). The V segment lost 5 bases and the J segment 4 bases; nucleotides outside the gene matches: 7. The CDR3 DNA reads as TGTGCCAGTAGTGCGGAGGACAGGGGGCGTAATCAGCCCCAGCATTTT. Translating gives CASSAEDRGRNQPQHF.

The rearrangement joins TRBV5-6 to TRBJ2-3; 10 nucleotides match TRBD2. The CDR3 has 16 amino acids. Germline loops: CDR1 SGHDT, CDR2 YYEEEE. Unmatched junction bases numbered 7, after V lost 5 bases and J lost 1 base. The CDR3 DNA sequence: TGTGCCAGCAGTAAGCGGGAGGGCCGCGGCACAGATACGCAGTATTTT. It encodes CASSKREGRGTDTQYF.

On this clone: Other nucleotide sequences in the sample specify the same CDR3. The genes are TRBV7-9 and TRBJ2-7; the match to TRBD1 covers 11 bases. The germline V gene encodes CDR1 SEHNR and CDR2 FQNEAQ (reference sequence). The ends lost 5 bases at V and 0 bases at J; junction bases unmatched: 3. The CDR3 is 15 amino acids. The CDR3 protein is CASSPGTGGSYEQYF. CDR3 nucleotide sequence: TGTGCCAGCAGCCCCGGGACAGGGGGCTCCTACGAGCAGTACTTC.

The rearrangement links TRBV5-5 to TRBJ1-1, with 7 bases that match TRBD1. After removal of 0 bases from V and 4 bases from J, the junction contained 6 bases not matched to a gene. This CDR3 is built from 15 residues. Looked up from germline, CDR1 is SGHKS and CDR2 is YYEKEE (reference sequence). CDR3 amino acids: CASSLGGGRATEAFF. CDR3 DNA sequence: TGTGCCAGCAGCTTGGGAGGGGGCCGGGCCACTGAAGCTTTCTTT.

The J gene is TRBJ2-1, the V gene TRBV4-2; a possible D gene is TRBD1 (5 bases). In germline, CDR1 is LGHNA, CDR2 YNFKEQ. The CDR3 loop spans 13 amino acids. The ends were cut back, 3 bases at V and 8 bases at J, with 11 bases in the middle. The chain's CDR3 is CASSHQDKDEQFF. The CDR3 DNA follows: TGTGCCAGCAGCCACCAGGACAAGGATGAGCAGTTCTTC.

This chain connects TRBV6-1 to TRBJ1-1; the D gene is possibly TRBD1 (5 bases). The ends were cut back, 5 bases at V and 11 bases at J, with 18 bases in the middle. Per germline, CDR1 MNHNS and CDR2 SASEGT. CDR3 length: 13 amino acids. The CDR3 loop is CASSPWTSEEAFF. CDR3 DNA: TGTGCCAGCAGTCCTTGGACATCGGAAGAGGCTTTCTTT.

The chain employs TRBV5-1 and TRBJ2-1; 7 positions match TRBD1. The CDR3 is 15 residues long. J gave up 10 bases and V 3 bases, and 13 bases lay outside the gene matches. The germline CDR1 and CDR2 sequences are SGHRS and YFSETQ. The DNA of the CDR3 is TGCGCCAGCAGCTCGACAGGGCCGAGTTTCTGGGAGCAGTTCTTC. It encodes CASSSTGPSFWEQFF.

The CDR3 nucleotides are TGCGCCAGCAGCTTGACTAGCGGGAGTCGGGGCACCGGGGAGCTGTTTTTT. It translates to CASSLTSGSRGTGELFF. The chain combines TRBV5-1 with TRBJ2-2; 11 nucleotides align to TRBD2. There are 17 residues in the CDR3. V lost 1 base to trimming and J lost 4 bases; unmatched junction nucleotides: 6. Germline V gene sequence: CDR1 SGHRS, CDR2 YFSETQ.

The chain links TRBV11-1 to TRBJ2-3, with 8 bases identical to TRBD2. From germline, CDR1 is SGHAT and CDR2 FQDESV (reference sequence). The V segment lost 4 bases and the J segment 5 bases; nucleotides outside the gene matches: 8. The CDR3 spans 15 residues. As DNA, the CDR3 is TGTGCCAGCAGCTCAAGCGGGAGCCTGGGAGATACGCAGTATTTT. It is translated as CASSSSGSLGDTQYF. Using reference TRBV11-1 and TRBJ2-3 for the parts outside the CDR3, the full variable domain is EAEVAQSPRYKITEKSQAVAFWCDPISGHATLYWYRQILGQGPELLVQFQDESVVDDSQLPKDRFSAERLKGVDSTLKIQPAELGDSAMYLCASSSSGSLGDTQYFGPGTRLTVL.

This sequence joins TRBV11-2 and TRBJ2-2; 7 nucleotides agree with TRBD2. The germline CDR1 and CDR2 sequences are SGHAT and FQNNGV. The trim removed 6 bases at V and 2 bases at J, leaving 6 bases unmatched. The CDR3 sequence is 15 residues long. The DNA for the CDR3 is TGTGCCAGCAGAGAGGCGGGAGCAAACACCGGGGAGCTGTTTTTT. Its protein product is CASREAGANTGELFF.

V usage is TRBV4-2 and J usage is TRBJ2-5; 9 nucleotides agree with TRBD1. The J call is doubtful: the DNA matches TRBJ2-7 better. This CDR3 has 16 amino acids. Germline CDR1 is LGHNA and CDR2 is YNFKEQ. In DNA form, the CDR3 reads TGTGCCAGCAGCCCGAGCGACAGGGGGGTCAGCTACGAGCAGTACTTC. Its translation: CASSPSDRGVSYEQYF.

The chain joins TRBV19 to TRBJ2-7, with 8 positions matching TRBD1. Germline CDR1 and CDR2: LNHDA and SQIVND (reference sequence). This CDR3 spans 15 amino acids. The V gene end was trimmed by 1 base and the J gene end by 2 bases; junction bases not matched to a gene: 4. The CDR3 DNA is TGTGCCAGTAGTATAGGGACAGGGCTTACCTACGAGCAGTACTTC. Protein sequence: CASSIGTGLTYEQYF.

The chain links TRBV11-2 to TRBJ2-1; D perhaps matches TRBD1 (7 bases). Germline V CDR1 and CDR2: SGHAT, FQNNGV. Deletions cut 5 bases from V and 5 bases from J, with 19 bases between. CDR3 length equals 16 residues. CDR3 nucleotide sequence: TGTGCCAGCAGCCGAACGGGACAGCTAGCGAACAATGAGCAGTTCTTC. This translates into CASSRTGQLANNEQFF.

The chain is built from TRBV7-9 and TRBJ2-7; TRBD1 matches 7 bases. The ends lost 7 bases at V and 6 bases at J; junction bases unmatched: 9. The CDR3 extends over 13 amino acids. Germline V lookup: CDR1 SEHNR, CDR2 FQNEAQ (reference sequence). CDR3 sequence reads: CASNDRDGSEQYF. For the CDR3, the DNA is TGTGCCAGCAACGACAGGGACGGCTCCGAGCAGTACTTC.

This clone was found a few times. The chain has TRBV5-1 and TRBJ2-7, with TRBD1 matching 7 bases. Trimming took 0 bases from V and 3 from J; bases not matched to a gene: 12. This CDR3 comprises 17 residues. Germline CDR1 SGHRS, CDR2 YFSETQ. CDR3 DNA sequence: TGCGCCAGCAGCTTGGTTTCCTCGTATCACAGGGGCTACGAGCAGTACTTC. Residues: CASSLVSSYHRGYEQYF.

J is TRBJ2-7 and V is TRBV7-9; TRBD2 matches at 7 bases. J lost 2 bases, V lost 7 bases, and 14 bases had no gene match. The CDR3 is 16 amino acids. From germline, CDR1 is SEHNR and CDR2 FQNEAQ (reference sequence). This CDR3 is CASTSAGRGVTYEQYF. DNA for the CDR3: TGTGCCAGCACCTCAGCGGGTCGGGGGGTTACCTACGAGCAGTACTTC.

The rearrangement uses TRBV19 and TRBJ1-4; TRBD1 matches at 9 bases. The CDR3 spans 15 residues. Germline CDR1 LNHDA, CDR2 SQIVND (reference sequence). V lost 4 bases to trimming and J lost 6 bases; unmatched junction nucleotides: 6. The CDR3 DNA reads as TGTGCCAGTAGTAGCGGGACAGGGCGGGATGAAAAACTGTTTTTT. Its protein is CASSSGTGRDEKLFF.

This rearrangement joins TRBV19 to TRBJ2-7, with TRBD2 matching 10 bases. This CDR3 is 14 amino acids long. CDR1 is LNHDA and CDR2 is SQIVND in the germline V gene (reference sequence). J was trimmed by 2 bases and V by 4 bases; bases with no gene match: 2. DNA of the CDR3: TGTGCCAGTAGTAGGACTAGCGGCGCCTACGAGCAGTACTTC. Protein product: CASSRTSGAYEQYF.

This chain joins TRBV29-1 and TRBJ1-2, with D hard to call. Germline V gene lookup returns CDR1 SQVTM and CDR2 ANQGSEA. V was pared by 2 bases and J by 1 base, with 11 bases between. The CDR3 extends over 14 amino acids. CDR3 loop: CSVERTSFNYGYTF. The CDR3 nucleotides are TGCAGCGTTGAACGGACTAGCTTTAACTATGGCTACACCTTC.

This chain uses TRBV4-3 with TRBJ2-3, with 7 bases aligning to TRBD2. J lost 2 bases, V lost 1 base, and 6 bases had no gene match. CDR1 is LGHNA, CDR2 YSLEER, per germline. The CDR3 extends over 16 amino acids. The CDR3 sequence: CASSQVSLADTDTQYF. CDR3 DNA sequence: TGCGCCAGCAGCCAAGTTAGCCTAGCGGACACAGATACGCAGTATTTT.

This chain uses TRBV19 with TRBJ1-4; perhaps TRBD1 as D (5 bases). Trimming removed 2 bases at V and 4 bases at J, with 14 bases between. The CDR3 is 16 amino acids. The germline V gene encodes CDR1 LNHDA and CDR2 SQIVND (reference sequence). In DNA form, the CDR3 reads TGTGCCAGTAGTATACAGGGCCCGACGGTTAATGAAAAACTGTTTTTT. As protein: CASSIQGPTVNEKLFF.

J is TRBJ2-5 and V is TRBV7-2, with 12 bases matching TRBD2. Germline V gene sequence: CDR1 SGHTA, CDR2 FQGNSA. After removal of 0 bases from V and 5 bases from J, the junction contained 7 bases not matched to a gene. This CDR3 contains 17 residues. Written as DNA, the CDR3 is TGTGCCAGCAGCTTAGCGCCGGCTAGCGGGAGGGCCGAGACCCAGTACTTC. Amino acid sequence: CASSLAPASGRAETQYF. Combining the CDR3 with reference TRBV7-2 and TRBJ2-5 gives the whole variable domain GAGVSQSPSNKVTEKGKDVELRCDPISGHTALYWYRQSLGQGLEFLIYFQGNSAPDKSGLPSDRFSAERTGGSVSTLTIQRTQQEDSAVYLCASSLAPASGRAETQYFGPGTRLLVL.

CDR3 bases: TGTGCCAGTAGTCCAGGAGCTAGCGGGACCGCCGTCCAGAGTTCCTACGAGCAGTACTTC. Translation: CASSPGASGTAVQSSYEQYF. This rearrangement joins TRBV19 to TRBJ2-7, with TRBD2 identical over 9 bases. There are 20 residues in the CDR3. Trimming cost V 5 bases and J 1 base; bases outside gene matches: 21. Per the germline V gene, CDR1 is LNHDA and CDR2 is SQIVND (reference sequence).

This clone appeared once. The chain is built from TRBV15 and TRBJ2-7; 7 positions match TRBD1. V gave up 4 bases and J gave up 6 bases; unmatched junction bases: 15. The CDR3 is 16 residues long. In germline, CDR1 is LNHNV, CDR2 YYDKDF (reference sequence). CDR3 sequence reads: CATSTSDTTGNREQYF. The DNA of the CDR3 is TGTGCCACCAGCACTTCCGACACGACAGGGAACCGCGAGCAGTACTTC.